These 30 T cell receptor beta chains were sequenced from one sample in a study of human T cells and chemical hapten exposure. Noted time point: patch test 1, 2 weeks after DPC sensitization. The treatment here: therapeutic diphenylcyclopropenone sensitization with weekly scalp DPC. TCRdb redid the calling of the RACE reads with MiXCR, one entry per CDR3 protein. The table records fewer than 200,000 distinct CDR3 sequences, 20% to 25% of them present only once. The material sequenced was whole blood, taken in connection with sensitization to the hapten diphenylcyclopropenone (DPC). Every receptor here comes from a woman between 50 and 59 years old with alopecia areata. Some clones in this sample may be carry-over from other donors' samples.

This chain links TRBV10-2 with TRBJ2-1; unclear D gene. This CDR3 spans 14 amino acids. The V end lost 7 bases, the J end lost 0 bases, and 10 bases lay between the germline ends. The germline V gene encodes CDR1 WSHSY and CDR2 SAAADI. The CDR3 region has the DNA TGCGCCAGCATCGGCGGAAGCTCCTACAATGAGCAGTTCTTC. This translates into CASIGGSSYNEQFF.

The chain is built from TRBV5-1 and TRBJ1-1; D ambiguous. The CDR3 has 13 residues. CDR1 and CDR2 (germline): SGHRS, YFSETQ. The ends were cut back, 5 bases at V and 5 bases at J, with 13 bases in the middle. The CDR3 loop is CASSSGLQTEAFF. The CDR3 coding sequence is TGCGCCAGCAGTTCCGGACTGCAGACTGAAGCTTTCTTT.

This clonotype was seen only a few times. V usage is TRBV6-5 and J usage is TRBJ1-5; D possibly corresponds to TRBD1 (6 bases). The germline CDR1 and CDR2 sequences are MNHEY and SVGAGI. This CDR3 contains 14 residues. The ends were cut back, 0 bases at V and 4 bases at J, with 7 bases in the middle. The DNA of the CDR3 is TGTGCCAGCAGTTACTCGAGGGGGAATCAGCCCCAGCATTTT. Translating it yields CASSYSRGNQPQHF.

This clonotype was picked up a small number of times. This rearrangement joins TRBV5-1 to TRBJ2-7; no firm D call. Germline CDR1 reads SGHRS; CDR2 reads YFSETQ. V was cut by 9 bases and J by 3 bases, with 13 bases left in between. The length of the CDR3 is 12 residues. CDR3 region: CATTSHLYEQYF. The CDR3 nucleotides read TGCGCCACCACTTCCCACCTCTACGAGCAGTACTTC.

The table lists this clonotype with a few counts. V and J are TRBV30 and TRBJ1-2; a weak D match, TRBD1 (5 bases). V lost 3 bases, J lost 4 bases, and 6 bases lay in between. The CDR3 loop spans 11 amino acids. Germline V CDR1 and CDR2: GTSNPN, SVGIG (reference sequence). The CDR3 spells CAWRTGYGYTF. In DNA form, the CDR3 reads TGTGCCTGGAGAACAGGCTATGGCTACACCTTC.

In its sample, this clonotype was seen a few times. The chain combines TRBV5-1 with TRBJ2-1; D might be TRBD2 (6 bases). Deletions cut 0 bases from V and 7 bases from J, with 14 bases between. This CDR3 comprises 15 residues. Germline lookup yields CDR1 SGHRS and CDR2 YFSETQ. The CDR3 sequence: CASSLDSGQENEQFF. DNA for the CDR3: TGCGCCAGCAGCTTGGATAGCGGTCAAGAGAATGAGCAGTTCTTC.

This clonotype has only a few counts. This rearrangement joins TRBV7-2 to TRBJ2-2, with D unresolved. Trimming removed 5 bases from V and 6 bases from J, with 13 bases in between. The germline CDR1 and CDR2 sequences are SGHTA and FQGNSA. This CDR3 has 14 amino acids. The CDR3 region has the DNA TGTGCCAGCAGCCCCCAACCGGGTCCCGGGGAGCTGTTTTTT. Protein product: CASSPQPGPGELFF.

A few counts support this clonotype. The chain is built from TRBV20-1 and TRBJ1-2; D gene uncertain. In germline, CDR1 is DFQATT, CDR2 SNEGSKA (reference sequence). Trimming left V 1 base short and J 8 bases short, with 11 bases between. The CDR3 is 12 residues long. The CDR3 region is CSARVTQRGYTF. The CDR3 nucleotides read TGCAGTGCTAGAGTAACGCAACGGGGCTACACCTTC.

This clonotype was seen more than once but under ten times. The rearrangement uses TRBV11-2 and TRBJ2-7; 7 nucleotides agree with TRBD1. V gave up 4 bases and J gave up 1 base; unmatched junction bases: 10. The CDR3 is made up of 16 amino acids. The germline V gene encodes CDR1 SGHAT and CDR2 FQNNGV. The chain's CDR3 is CASSSPKGQRSYEQYF. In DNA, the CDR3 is TGTGCCAGCAGCTCTCCAAAGGGACAGCGTTCCTACGAGCAGTACTTC.

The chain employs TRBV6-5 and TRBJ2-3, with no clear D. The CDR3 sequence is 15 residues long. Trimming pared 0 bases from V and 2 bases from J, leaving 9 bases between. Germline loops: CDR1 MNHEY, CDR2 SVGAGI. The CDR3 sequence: CASSYSTGPTDTQYF. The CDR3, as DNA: TGTGCCAGCAGTTACTCGACTGGGCCCACAGATACGCAGTATTTT.

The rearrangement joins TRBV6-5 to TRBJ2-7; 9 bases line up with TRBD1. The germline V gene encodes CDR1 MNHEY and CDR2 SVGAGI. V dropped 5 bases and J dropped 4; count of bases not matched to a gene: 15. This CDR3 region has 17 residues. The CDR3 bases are TGTGCCAGCAGTCCCATCACATCCGGGACAGGGAGATACGAGCAGTACTTC. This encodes CASSPITSGTGRYEQYF.

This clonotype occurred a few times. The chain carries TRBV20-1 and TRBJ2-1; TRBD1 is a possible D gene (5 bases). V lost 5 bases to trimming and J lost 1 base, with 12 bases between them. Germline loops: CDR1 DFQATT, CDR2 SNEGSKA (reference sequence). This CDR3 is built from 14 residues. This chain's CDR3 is CSAEGHLSYNEQFF. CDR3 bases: TGCAGTGCTGAAGGACACCTTTCCTACAATGAGCAGTTCTTC.

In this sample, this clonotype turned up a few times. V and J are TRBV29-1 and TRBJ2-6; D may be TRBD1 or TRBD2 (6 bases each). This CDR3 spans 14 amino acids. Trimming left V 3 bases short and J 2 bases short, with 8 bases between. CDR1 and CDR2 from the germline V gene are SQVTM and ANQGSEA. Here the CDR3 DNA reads TGCAGCGTTGATGGGGGGCCTGGGGCCAACGTCCTGACTTTC. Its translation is CSVDGGPGANVLTF.

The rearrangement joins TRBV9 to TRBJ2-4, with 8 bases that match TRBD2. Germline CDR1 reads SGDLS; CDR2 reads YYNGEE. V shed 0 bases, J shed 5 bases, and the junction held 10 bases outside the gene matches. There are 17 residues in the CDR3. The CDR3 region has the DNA TGTGCCAGCAGCGTAGGTATCGCGGGAGGAGGGGAAAACATTCAGTACTTC. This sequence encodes CASSVGIAGGGENIQYF.

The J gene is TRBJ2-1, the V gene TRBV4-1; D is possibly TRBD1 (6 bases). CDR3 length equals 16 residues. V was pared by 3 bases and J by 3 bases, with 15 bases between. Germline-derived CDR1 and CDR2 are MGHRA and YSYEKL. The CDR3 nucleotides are TGCGCCAGCAGCCACGGCAGGGGCCTTTTCTACAATGAGCAGTTCTTC. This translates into CASSHGRGLFYNEQFF.

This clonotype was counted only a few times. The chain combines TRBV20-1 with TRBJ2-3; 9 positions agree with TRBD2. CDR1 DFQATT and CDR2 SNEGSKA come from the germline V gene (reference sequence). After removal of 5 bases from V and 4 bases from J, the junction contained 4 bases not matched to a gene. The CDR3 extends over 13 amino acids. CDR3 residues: CSAAIAGADTQYF. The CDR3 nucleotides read TGCAGTGCTGCGATAGCGGGAGCAGATACGCAGTATTTT.

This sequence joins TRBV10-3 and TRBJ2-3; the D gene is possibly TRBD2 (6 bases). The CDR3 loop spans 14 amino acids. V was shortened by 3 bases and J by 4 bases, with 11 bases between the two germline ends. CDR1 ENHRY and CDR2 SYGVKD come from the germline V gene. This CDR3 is CAISDGASADTQYF. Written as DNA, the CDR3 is TGTGCCATCAGTGATGGGGCTAGCGCAGATACGCAGTATTTT.

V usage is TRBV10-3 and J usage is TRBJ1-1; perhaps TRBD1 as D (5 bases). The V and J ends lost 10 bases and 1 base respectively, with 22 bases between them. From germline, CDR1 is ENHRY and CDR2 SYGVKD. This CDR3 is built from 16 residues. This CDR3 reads CASNLGAPGPNTEAFF. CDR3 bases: TGTGCCAGCAACCTAGGGGCCCCGGGGCCGAACACTGAAGCTTTCTTT.

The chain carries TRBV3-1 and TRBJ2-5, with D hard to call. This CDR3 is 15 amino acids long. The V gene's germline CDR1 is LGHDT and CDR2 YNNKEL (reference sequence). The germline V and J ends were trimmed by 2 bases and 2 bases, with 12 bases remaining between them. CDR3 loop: CASSQFKHPQETQYF. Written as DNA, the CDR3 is TGTGCCAGCAGCCAATTCAAGCATCCGCAAGAGACCCAGTACTTC.

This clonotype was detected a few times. The CDR3 reads CASNSGGGTEAFF. As DNA, the CDR3 is TGCGCCAGCAATTCAGGGGGCGGCACTGAAGCTTTCTTT. The V and J genes are TRBV5-1 and TRBJ1-1, with 8 positions matching TRBD1. V shed 6 bases and J 4 bases; nucleotides not matched to a gene: 5. CDR1 is SGHRS, CDR2 YFSETQ, per germline. The CDR3 is made up of 13 amino acids.

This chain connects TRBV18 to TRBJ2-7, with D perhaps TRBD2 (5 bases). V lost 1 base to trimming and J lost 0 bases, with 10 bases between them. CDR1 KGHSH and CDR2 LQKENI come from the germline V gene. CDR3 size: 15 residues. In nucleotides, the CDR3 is TGTGCCAGCTCACCACAAATCGGGATCTCCTACGAGCAGTACTTC. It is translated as CASSPQIGISYEQYF.

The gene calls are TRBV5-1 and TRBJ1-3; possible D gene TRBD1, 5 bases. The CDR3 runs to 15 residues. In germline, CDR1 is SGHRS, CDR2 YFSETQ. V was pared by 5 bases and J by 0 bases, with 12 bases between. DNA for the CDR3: TGCGCCAGCAGGCCGGGACTGAACTCTGGAAACACCATATATTTT. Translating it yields CASRPGLNSGNTIYF.

The DNA of the CDR3 is TGTGCCACCAGTGCCAGCGTGGGCACAGATACGCAGTATTTT. Translated: CATSASVGTDTQYF. The chain couples TRBV24-1 to TRBJ2-3; D not resolved. Germline V gene sequence: CDR1 KGHDR, CDR2 SFDVKD. The CDR3 consists of 14 residues. Between the trimmed V and J ends, which lost 5 bases and 1 base, there was a span of 9 bases.

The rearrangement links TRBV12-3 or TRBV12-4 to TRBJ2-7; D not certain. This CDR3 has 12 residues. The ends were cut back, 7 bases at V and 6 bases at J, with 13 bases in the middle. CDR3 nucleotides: TGTGCCAGCAAAGTTGGCTGGGCCGAGCAGTACTTC. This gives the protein CASKVGWAEQYF.

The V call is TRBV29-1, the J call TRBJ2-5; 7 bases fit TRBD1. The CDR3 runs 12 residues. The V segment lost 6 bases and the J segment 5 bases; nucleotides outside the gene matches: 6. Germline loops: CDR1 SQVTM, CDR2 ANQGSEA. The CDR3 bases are TGCAGCGTCACAACAGGGGTGGAGACCCAGTACTTC. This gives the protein CSVTTGVETQYF. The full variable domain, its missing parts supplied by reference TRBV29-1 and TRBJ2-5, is SAVISQKPSRDICQRGTSLTIQCQVDSQVTMMFWYRQQPGQSLTLIATANQGSEATYESGFVIDKFPISRPNLTFSTLTVSNMSPEDSSIYLCSVTTGVETQYFGPGTRLLVL.

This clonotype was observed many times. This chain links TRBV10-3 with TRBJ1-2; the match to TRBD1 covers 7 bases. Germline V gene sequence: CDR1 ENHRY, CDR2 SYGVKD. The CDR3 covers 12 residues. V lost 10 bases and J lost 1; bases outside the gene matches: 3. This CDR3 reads CATRDSNYGYTF. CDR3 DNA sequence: TGTGCCACCAGGGACAGTAACTATGGCTACACCTTC.

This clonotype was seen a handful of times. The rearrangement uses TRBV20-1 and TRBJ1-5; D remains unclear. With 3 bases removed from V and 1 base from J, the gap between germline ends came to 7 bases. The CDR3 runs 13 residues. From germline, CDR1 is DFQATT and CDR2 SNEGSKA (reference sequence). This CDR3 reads CSARKFSNQPQHF. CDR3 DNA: TGCAGTGCTAGGAAGTTCAGCAATCAGCCCCAGCATTTT.

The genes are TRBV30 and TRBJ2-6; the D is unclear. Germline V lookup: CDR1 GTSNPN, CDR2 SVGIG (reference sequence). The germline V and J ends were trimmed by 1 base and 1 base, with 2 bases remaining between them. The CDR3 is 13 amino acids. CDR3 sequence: CAWSGSGANVLTF. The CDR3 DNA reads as TGTGCCTGGAGTGGATCTGGGGCCAACGTCCTGACTTTC.

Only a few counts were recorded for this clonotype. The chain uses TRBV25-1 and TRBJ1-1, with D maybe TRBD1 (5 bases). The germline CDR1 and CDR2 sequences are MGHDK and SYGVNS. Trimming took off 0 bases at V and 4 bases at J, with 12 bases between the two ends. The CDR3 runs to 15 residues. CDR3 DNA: TGTGCCAGCAGTGAATATAGGGCTGGGGGCACTGAAGCTTTCTTT. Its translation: CASSEYRAGGTEAFF.

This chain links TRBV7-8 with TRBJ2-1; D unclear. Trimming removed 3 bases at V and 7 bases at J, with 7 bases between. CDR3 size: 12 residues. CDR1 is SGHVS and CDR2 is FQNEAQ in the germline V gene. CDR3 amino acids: CASSFTANEQFF. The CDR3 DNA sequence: TGTGCCAGCAGCTTTACGGCGAATGAGCAGTTCTTC.